Below are 14 T cell receptor beta chains sequenced from a single sample in a study of blood T cell repertoires in COVID-19. TCRdb keeps only in-frame clones here, not all; method: immunoSEQ multiplex PCR. This table has around 26,000 clones, about 92% appearing once. The sequenced sample consisted of peripheral blood. The receptors originated from a human donor in a cohort sampled during active COVID-19.

The chain combines TRBV7-2 with TRBJ2-3, with D tentatively TRBD1 (6 bases). Looked up from germline, CDR1 is SGHTA and CDR2 is FQGNSA. V lost 5 bases and J 5 bases, leaving 14 bases between the germline ends. The CDR3 has 14 residues. The CDR3, as DNA: TGTGCCAGCAGCATCGGACAGATGAAAGATACGCAGTATTTT. Its translation: CASSIGQMKDTQYF.

This rearrangement joins TRBV7-9 to TRBJ1-1; 11 nucleotides match TRBD1. Germline CDR1 is SEHNR and CDR2 is FQNEAQ (reference sequence). The CDR3 loop spans 15 amino acids. V shed 3 bases and J 5 bases; nucleotides not matched to a gene: 5. Written as DNA, the CDR3 is TGTGCCAGCAGCTTGGGGACAGGGGGTGGTACTGAAGCTTTCTTT. Its translation is CASSLGTGGGTEAFF.

The V and J genes are TRBV4-3 and TRBJ1-4; 11 nucleotides agree with TRBD1. With V trimmed by 4 bases and J by 1 base, 8 bases remained unmatched. The germline V gene has CDR1 LGHNA and CDR2 YSLEER. The CDR3 runs to 18 residues. CDR3 sequence reads: CASSLDRDRGITNEKLFF. The CDR3 DNA reads as TGCGCCAGCAGCCTTGACCGGGACAGGGGGATAACTAATGAAAAACTGTTTTTT.

The J gene is TRBJ2-1, the V gene TRBV4-1; D is perhaps TRBD2 (5 bases). V was trimmed by 7 bases and J by 3 bases, leaving 7 bases between them. CDR3 length equals 12 residues. Germline V lookup: CDR1 MGHRA, CDR2 YSYEKL. CDR3 in amino acids: CASMAGYNEQFF. Here the CDR3 DNA reads TGCGCCAGCATGGCGGGCTACAATGAGCAGTTCTTC.

The genes are TRBV24-1 and TRBJ2-6; the match to TRBD1 covers 8 bases. Losses at the gene ends were 5 bases for V and 2 bases for J; bases not matched to a gene: 7. The CDR3 runs to 17 residues. Germline CDR1 and CDR2: KGHDR and SFDVKD. CDR3 amino acids: CATSGTGPSTGANVLTF. The CDR3, as DNA: TGTGCCACCAGTGGGACAGGGCCGAGTACTGGGGCCAACGTCCTGACTTTC.

V usage is TRBV9 and J usage is TRBJ1-1, with D unresolved. V lost 0 bases and J lost 4, with 7 bases in between. CDR3 length equals 13 residues. Germline CDR1 reads SGDLS; CDR2 reads YYNGEE. The CDR3 DNA sequence: TGTGCCAGCAGCGTAGTCTCCCCCACTGAAGCTTTCTTT. Translated, it gives CASSVVSPTEAFF.

The V gene is TRBV6-2 or TRBV6-3, the J gene TRBJ1-1; 7 bases align to TRBD1. The CDR3 extends over 14 amino acids. V shed 4 bases, J shed 0 bases, and the junction held 2 bases outside the gene matches. Germline lookup yields CDR1 MNHEY and CDR2 SVGEGT. The CDR3 protein is CASSWDSLNTEAFF. The CDR3 DNA sequence: TGTGCCAGCAGTTGGGACAGCTTGAACACTGAAGCTTTCTTT.

This sequence joins TRBV30 and TRBJ2-1, with 7 bases lining up with TRBD1. The CDR3 totals 14 residues. Germline CDR1 and CDR2: GTSNPN and SVGIG (reference sequence). The J segment lost 1 base and the V segment lost 8 bases, leaving 8 bases of the junction unmatched. The DNA of the CDR3 is TGTGCCCGAACCTTGGGACAGTCCTACAATGAGCAGTTCTTC. Its protein product is CARTLGQSYNEQFF.

The chain links TRBV30 to TRBJ2-4, with TRBD2 matching 7 bases. The CDR3 consists of 15 residues. V gave up 0 bases and J gave up 0 bases; unmatched junction bases: 2. The V gene's germline CDR1 is GTSNPN and CDR2 SVGIG (reference sequence). DNA for the CDR3: TGTGCCTGGAGTGTGGGCGGGGGAGCCAAAAACATTCAGTACTTC. Its protein is CAWSVGGGAKNIQYF.

V and J are TRBV24-1 and TRBJ1-5; 7 bases agree with TRBD1. Germline V gives CDR1 KGHDR, CDR2 SFDVKD. V lost 3 bases to trimming and J lost 7 bases; unmatched junction nucleotides: 8. The CDR3 runs 15 residues. Here the CDR3 DNA reads TGTGCCACCAGTGATAATACAGGGGAGTACCAGCCCCAGCATTTT. Its translation is CATSDNTGEYQPQHF.

The chain joins TRBV28 to TRBJ1-5, with TRBD1 matching over 11 bases. This CDR3 region has 16 residues. J gave up 1 base and V 8 bases, and 7 bases lay outside the gene matches. The germline CDR1 and CDR2 sequences are MDHEN and SYDVKM. The DNA for the CDR3 is TGTGCCAGCGATGGGACAGGGGGTCGGAGCAATCAGCCCCAGCATTTT. This gives the protein CASDGTGGRSNQPQHF.

The V gene is TRBV30, the J gene TRBJ2-5; the match to TRBD2 covers 13 bases. This CDR3 contains 15 residues. After removal of 6 bases from V and 4 bases from J, the junction contained 8 bases not matched to a gene. The germline V gene encodes CDR1 GTSNPN and CDR2 SVGIG (reference sequence). The DNA of the CDR3 is TGTGCCTGCACGAACGGACTAGCGGGAGTAGAGACCCAGTACTTC. Its translation: CACTNGLAGVETQYF.

This clone turned up a few times. The rearrangement uses TRBV2 and TRBJ1-5; 9 bases fit TRBD1. Germline loops: CDR1 SNHLY, CDR2 FYNNEI. The CDR3 length is 14 residues. The J segment lost 6 bases and the V segment lost 5 bases, leaving 5 bases of the junction unmatched. This CDR3 reads CASSPGQGAQPQHF. Here the CDR3 DNA reads TGTGCCAGCAGTCCGGGACAGGGTGCTCAGCCCCAGCATTTT.

The rearrangement links TRBV30 to TRBJ1-5; D is possibly TRBD1 (6 bases). V dropped 5 bases and J dropped 6 bases, with 17 bases sitting between them. Germline V lookup: CDR1 GTSNPN, CDR2 SVGIG (reference sequence). This CDR3 has 14 residues. The CDR3 region has the DNA TGTGCCTGGTGCCGAGGGGGAAAGGTTCAGCCCCAGCATTTT. It is translated as CAWCRGGKVQPQHF.